Listed here is a single T cell receptor (beta chain). The data were obtained in a study of blood T cell repertoires in COVID-19. Study context: The samples span acute and convalescent COVID-19 from the United States, Italy and Spain.

In the authors' workflow: Nucleated cell number was recorded as an estimate derived from reference gene primer amplification. Profiling relied on immunoSEQ multiplex PCR, and the TCRdb table lists in-frame clones only, not all of them. For V, J and clone size, that table is used; D and trimming come from the DNA. The data show about 120,000 clones, with 85% to 90% seen just once and approximately 8% held by the top ten. Losses at the gene ends were 0 bases for V and 6 bases for J; bases not matched to a gene: 7. This CDR3 region has 17 residues. CDR1 and CDR2 from the germline V gene are KGHDR and SFDVKD.

Sequencing was carried out using peripheral blood. The chain joins TRBV24-1 to TRBJ1-6; 7 bases fit TRBD1. This receptor was identified in a man in his forties or fifties with acute or convalescent COVID-19. CDR3 residues: CATSDLHWDSANSPLHF. The DNA for the CDR3 is TGTGCCACCAGTGATTTGCACTGGGACAGTGCTAATTCACCCCTCCACTTT.